This T cell receptor beta chain appears in the sequencing data of a study of cytomegalovirus exposure and HLA in healthy donors. Study conclusions and caveats: Prior analysis indicated that the majority of TCR beta V segments exhibited productivity approximately 87% or approximately 30% of the time.

This clone was picked up a small number of times. Its target is not known. PCR primers comprised 60 Vbeta and 13 Jbeta primers. Sequencing used immunoSEQ multiplex PCR; TCRdb keeps in-frame clones, though not all of them. Counted here are approximately 53,000 clones, 75% to 80% occurring once; the ten biggest clones make up 2.5% to 3%. The CDR3 runs 13 residues. CDR1 and CDR2 (germline): SEHNR, FQNEAQ (reference sequence). The V end lost 5 bases, the J end lost 6 bases, and 11 bases lay between the germline ends. Sequencing used PBMCs. The chain employs TRBV7-9 and TRBJ1-5, with TRBD1 as a possible D gene (6 bases). The clonotype was recovered from a woman aged 40 to 50 in good health and CMV-seropositive. The CDR3 bases are TGTGCCAGCAGCAATACAGGGACTCAGCCCCAGCATTTT. Its translation: CASSNTGTQPQHF.